This T cell receptor (beta chain) was found in a study of molecular identifiers for immune sequencing clone quantification. A CD8+CD4-CCR7+CD45RA+ gate was used to sort naive CD8 T cells. This CDR3 comprises 14 residues. The V gene end was trimmed by 0 bases and the J gene end by 7 bases; junction bases not matched to a gene: 6. CDR1 is SGDLS and CDR2 is YYNGEE in the germline V gene. Making the bulk TCR libraries relied on previously described methods and listed TCR primers. TCRdb re-called the PCR reads through MiXCR, storing one row per CDR3 protein. The table lists over 50,000 distinct CDR3 sequences, approximately 34% of them singletons.

The source is a human donor in good health. Some libraries in this study had Jurkat cell RNA spiked in. Material for sequencing was naive CD8+ T cells from blood, with Jurkat cell RNA spiked in. Subset defined: FACS-sorted CD8+CD4-CCR7+CD45RA+ naive T cells. The rearrangement joins TRBV9 to TRBJ2-7; 8 bases map to TRBD1. Here the CDR3 DNA reads TGTGCCAGCAGCGTAGAGTGGACAGGGCTTGAGCAGTACTTC. Its protein is CASSVEWTGLEQYF.